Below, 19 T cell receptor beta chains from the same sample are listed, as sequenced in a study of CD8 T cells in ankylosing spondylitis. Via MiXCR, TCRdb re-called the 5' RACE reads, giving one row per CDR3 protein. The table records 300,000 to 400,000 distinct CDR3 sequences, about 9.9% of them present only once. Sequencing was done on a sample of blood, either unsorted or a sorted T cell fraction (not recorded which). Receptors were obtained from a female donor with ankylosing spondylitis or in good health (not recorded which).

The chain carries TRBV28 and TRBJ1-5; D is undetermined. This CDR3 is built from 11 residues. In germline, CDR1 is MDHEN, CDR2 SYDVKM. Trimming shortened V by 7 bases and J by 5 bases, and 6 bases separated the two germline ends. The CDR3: CASTNYQPQHF. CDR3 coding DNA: TGTGCCAGCACCAACTATCAGCCCCAGCATTTT.

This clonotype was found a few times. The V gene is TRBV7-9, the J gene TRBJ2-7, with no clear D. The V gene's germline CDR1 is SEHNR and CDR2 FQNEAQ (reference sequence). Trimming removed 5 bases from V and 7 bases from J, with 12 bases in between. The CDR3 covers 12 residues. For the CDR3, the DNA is TGTGCCAGCAGCGCCACTCCGTGGGAGCAGTACTTC. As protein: CASSATPWEQYF.

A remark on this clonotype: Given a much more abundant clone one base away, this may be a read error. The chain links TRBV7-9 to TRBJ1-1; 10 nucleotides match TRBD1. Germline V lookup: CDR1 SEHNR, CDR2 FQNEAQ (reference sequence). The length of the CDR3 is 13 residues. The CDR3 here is CVTDRGPNTEAFF. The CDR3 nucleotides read TGTGTCACTGACAGGGGGCCTAACACTGAAGCTTTCTTT. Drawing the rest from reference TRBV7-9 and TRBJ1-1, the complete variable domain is DTGVSQNPRHKITKRGQNVTFRCDPISEHNRLYWYRQTLGQGPEFLTYFQNEAQLEKSRLLSDRFSAERPKGSFSTLEIQRTEQGDSAMYLCVTDRGPNTEAFFGQGTRLTVV.

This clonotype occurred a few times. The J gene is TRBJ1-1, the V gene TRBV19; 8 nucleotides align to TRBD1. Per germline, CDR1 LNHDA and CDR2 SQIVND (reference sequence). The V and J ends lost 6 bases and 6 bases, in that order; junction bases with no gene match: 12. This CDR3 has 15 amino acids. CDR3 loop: CASSPRGPRGAEAFF. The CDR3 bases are TGTGCCAGTAGCCCCAGGGGGCCGCGCGGCGCTGAAGCTTTCTTT.

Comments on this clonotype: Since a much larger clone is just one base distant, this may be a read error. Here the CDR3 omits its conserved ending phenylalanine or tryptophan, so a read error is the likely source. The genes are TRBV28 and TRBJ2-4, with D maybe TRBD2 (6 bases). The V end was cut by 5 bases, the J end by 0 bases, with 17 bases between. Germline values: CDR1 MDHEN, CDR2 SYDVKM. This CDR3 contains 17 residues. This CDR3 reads CASSLPQAGLAKNIQYL. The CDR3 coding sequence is TGTGCCAGCAGTCTACCACAAGCGGGTCTAGCCAAAAACATTCAGTACCTC.

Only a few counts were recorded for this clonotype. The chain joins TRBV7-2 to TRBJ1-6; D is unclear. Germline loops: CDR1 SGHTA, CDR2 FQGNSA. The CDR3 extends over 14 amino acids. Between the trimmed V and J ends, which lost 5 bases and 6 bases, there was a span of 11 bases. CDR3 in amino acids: CASSDFPGNSPLHF. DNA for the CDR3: TGTGCCAGCAGCGATTTCCCTGGTAATTCACCCCTCCACTTT. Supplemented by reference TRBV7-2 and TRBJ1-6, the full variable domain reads GAGVSQSPSNKVTEKGKDVELRCDPISGHTALYWYRQSLGQGLEFLIYFQGNSAPDKSGLPSDRFSAERTGGSVSTLTIQRTQQEDSAVYLCASSDFPGNSPLHFGNGTRLTVT.

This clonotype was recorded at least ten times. As DNA, the CDR3 is TGCAGCGTCGCCGGGACTAGCGGGAGATTGAATGAGCAGTTCTTC. This sequence encodes CSVAGTSGRLNEQFF. The genes are TRBV29-1 and TRBJ2-1, with 14 bases lining up with TRBD2. Germline V lookup: CDR1 SQVTM, CDR2 ANQGSEA. Germline trimming cut 6 bases from V and 7 bases from J; bases unmatched to any gene: 8. This CDR3 comprises 15 residues.

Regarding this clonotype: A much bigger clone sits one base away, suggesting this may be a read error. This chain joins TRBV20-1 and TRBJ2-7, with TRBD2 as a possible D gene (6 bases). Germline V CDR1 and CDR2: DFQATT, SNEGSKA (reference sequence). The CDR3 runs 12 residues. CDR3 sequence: CRGVRGLNEKYF. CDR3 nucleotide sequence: TGCAGGGGGGTGAGGGGACTGAACGAGAAGTACTTC.

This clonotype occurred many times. The CDR3 reads CSASLWDFNEQFF. The CDR3 DNA is TGCAGTGCTAGTCTTTGGGATTTCAATGAGCAGTTCTTC. The rearrangement links TRBV20-1 to TRBJ2-1; unclear D gene. V was cut by 3 bases and J by 6 bases, with 12 bases left in between. The CDR3 length is 13 residues. Germline CDR1 DFQATT, CDR2 SNEGSKA (reference sequence).

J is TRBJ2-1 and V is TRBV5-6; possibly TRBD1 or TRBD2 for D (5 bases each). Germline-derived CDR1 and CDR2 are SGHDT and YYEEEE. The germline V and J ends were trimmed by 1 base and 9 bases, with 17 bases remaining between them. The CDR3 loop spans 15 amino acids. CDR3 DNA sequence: TGTGCCAGCAGCTTGACGGAGAGGGGCGGGTCTGAGCAGTTCTTC. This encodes CASSLTERGGSEQFF.

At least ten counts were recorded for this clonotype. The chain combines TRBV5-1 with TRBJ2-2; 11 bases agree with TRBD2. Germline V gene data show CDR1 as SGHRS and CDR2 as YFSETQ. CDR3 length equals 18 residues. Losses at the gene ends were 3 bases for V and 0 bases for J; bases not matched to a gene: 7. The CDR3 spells CASSYYRGLAANTGELFF. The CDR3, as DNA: TGCGCCAGCAGCTACTACAGGGGACTAGCGGCGAACACCGGGGAGCTGTTTTTT. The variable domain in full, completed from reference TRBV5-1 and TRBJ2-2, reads KAGVTQTPRYLIKTRGQQVTLSCSPISGHRSVSWYQQTPGQGLQFLFEYFSETQRNKGNFPGRFSGRQFSNSRSEMNVSTLELGDSALYLCASSYYRGLAANTGELFFGEGSRLTVL.

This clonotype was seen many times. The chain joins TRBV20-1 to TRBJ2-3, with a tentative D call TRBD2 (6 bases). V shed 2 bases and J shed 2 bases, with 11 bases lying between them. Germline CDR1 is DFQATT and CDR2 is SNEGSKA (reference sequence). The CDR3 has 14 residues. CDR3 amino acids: CSARHGLTTDTQYF. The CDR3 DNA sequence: TGCAGTGCTAGACACGGACTAACCACAGATACGCAGTATTTT.

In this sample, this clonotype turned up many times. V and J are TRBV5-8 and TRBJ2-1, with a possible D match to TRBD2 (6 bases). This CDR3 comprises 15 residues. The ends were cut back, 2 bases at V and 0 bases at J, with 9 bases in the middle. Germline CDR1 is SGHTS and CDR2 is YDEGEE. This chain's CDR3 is CASSFGLLSYNEQFF. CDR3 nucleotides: TGTGCCAGCAGCTTTGGACTACTCTCCTACAATGAGCAGTTCTTC.

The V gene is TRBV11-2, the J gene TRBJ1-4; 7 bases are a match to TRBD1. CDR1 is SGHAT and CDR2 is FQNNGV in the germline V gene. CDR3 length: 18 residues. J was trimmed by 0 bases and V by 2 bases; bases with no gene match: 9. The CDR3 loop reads CASSLTPHRGATNEKLFF. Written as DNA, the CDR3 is TGTGCCAGCAGCTTAACCCCCCACAGGGGTGCAACTAATGAAAAACTGTTTTTT.

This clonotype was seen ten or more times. The CDR3 DNA reads as TGCGCCAGTCAGATACAGGGAGGAACCGGGGAGCTGTTTTTT. Protein product: CASQIQGGTGELFF. The chain uses TRBV5-1 and TRBJ2-2; D may be TRBD1 or TRBD2 (6 bases each). Trimming took 8 bases from V and 5 from J, leaving 16 bases between them. Germline CDR1 is SGHRS and CDR2 is YFSETQ. The CDR3 extends over 14 amino acids.

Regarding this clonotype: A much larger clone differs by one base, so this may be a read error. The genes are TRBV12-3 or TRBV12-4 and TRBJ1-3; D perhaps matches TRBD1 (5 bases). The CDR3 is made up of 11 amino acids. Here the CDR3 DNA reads TGTGCCAGCAGTGGGGGAAACACCTTATATTTT. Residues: CASSGGNTLYF.

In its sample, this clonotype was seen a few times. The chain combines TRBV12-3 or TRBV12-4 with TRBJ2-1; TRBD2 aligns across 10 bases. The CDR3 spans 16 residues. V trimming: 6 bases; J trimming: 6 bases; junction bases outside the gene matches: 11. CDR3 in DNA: TGTGCCAGCAGCTACGAAGCGGGAGGGGTTTTCAATGAGCAGTTCTTC. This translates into CASSYEAGGVFNEQFF.

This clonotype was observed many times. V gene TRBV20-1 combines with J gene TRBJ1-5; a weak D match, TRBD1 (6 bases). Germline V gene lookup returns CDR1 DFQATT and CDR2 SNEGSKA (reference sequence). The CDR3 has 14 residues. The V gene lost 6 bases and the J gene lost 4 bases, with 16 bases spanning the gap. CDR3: CSAPTGMRNQPQHF. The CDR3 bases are TGCAGTGCGCCAACAGGGATGAGGAATCAGCCCCAGCATTTT.

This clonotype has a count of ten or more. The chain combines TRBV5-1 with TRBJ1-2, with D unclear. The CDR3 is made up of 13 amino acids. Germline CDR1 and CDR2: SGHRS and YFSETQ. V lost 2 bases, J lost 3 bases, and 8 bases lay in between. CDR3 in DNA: TGCGCCAGCAGCTTATCAGATTACTATGGCTACACCTTC. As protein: CASSLSDYYGYTF.